The source of this TCR beta chain is a study of blood T cell repertoires in COVID-19. The assay was immunoSEQ multiplex PCR, and TCRdb's table has in-frame clones only and misses some. The data hold 150,000 or so clones, with over 75% observed a single time. The CDR3 totals 18 residues. This chain links TRBV21-1 with TRBJ1-4; the table assigns TRBD1, which was not confirmed against the DNA. TRBV21-1 is reported as a pseudogene. Sequenced input: PBMCs or T cells enriched from blood (not recorded which). The source is a man aged 35-49 years who had recovered from COVID-19. CDR3 sequence reads: CASSKESQDRFCEEKLFF. DNA for the CDR3: TGTGCCAGCAGCAAAGAAAGCCAGGACAGGTTTTGCGAGGAAAAACTGTTTTTT.